This TCR beta chain was identified during a study of cytomegalovirus exposure and HLA in healthy donors. General study results and limits: Earlier analysis found most TCR beta V segments productive about 87% or about 30% of the time.

The germline V gene has CDR1 KGHSH and CDR2 LQKENI. This CDR3 region has 16 residues. Trimming removed 3 bases from V and 1 base from J; junction bases left unmatched: 5. The PCR employed 60 Vbeta primers together with 13 Jbeta primers. The data were produced by immunoSEQ multiplex PCR, yet TCRdb's version contains in-frame clones alone and is incomplete. The sample includes hundreds of thousands of clones, about 80% of them seen just once. This clone was recorded only once. Its antigen is unidentified. The sample taken for sequencing was PBMCs. The chain couples TRBV18 to TRBJ2-1; 8 nucleotides align to TRBD1. The receptor was isolated from a woman aged 55-70 years in good health and CMV-seropositive. The CDR3 protein is CASSPRQGASYNEQFF. In DNA, the CDR3 is TGTGCCAGCTCACCTAGGCAGGGGGCATCCTACAATGAGCAGTTCTTC.